This passage covers 28 T cell receptor beta chains from one sample sequenced in a study of blood T cell repertoires in COVID-19. Libraries were prepared by immunoSEQ multiplex PCR; TCRdb keeps only in-frame clonotypes and omits some of them. The sample lists tens of thousands of clones; 90% were seen once. Sequenced: peripheral blood. Receptors were obtained from a human donor in a cohort sampled during active COVID-19.

The rearrangement uses TRBV18 and TRBJ2-7, with D perhaps matching TRBD2 (5 bases). CDR1 and CDR2 (germline): KGHSH, LQKENI. Deletions cut 2 bases from V and 0 bases from J, with 5 bases between. The CDR3 is 13 amino acids. The CDR3 DNA reads TGTGCCAGCTCACCAACTAGCTCCTACGAGCAGTACTTC. Residues: CASSPTSSYEQYF.

The chain combines TRBV28 with TRBJ1-1; no reliable D call. V shed 2 bases and J shed 5 bases, with 12 bases lying between them. Germline V gene data show CDR1 as MDHEN and CDR2 as SYDVKM. The length of the CDR3 is 14 residues. This chain's CDR3 is CASSLGGRGTEAFF. The CDR3 nucleotides read TGTGCCAGCAGTTTAGGCGGGCGGGGAACTGAAGCTTTCTTT. Filled out from reference TRBV28 and TRBJ1-1, the complete variable domain reads DVKVTQSSRYLVKRTGEKVFLECVQDMDHENMFWYRQDPGLGLRLIYFSYDVKMKEKGDIPEGYSVSREKKERFSLILESASTNQTSMYLCASSLGGRGTEAFFGQGTRLTVV.

The chain is built from TRBV30 and TRBJ1-5; D is undetermined. The germline V gene encodes CDR1 GTSNPN and CDR2 SVGIG (reference sequence). This CDR3 comprises 14 residues. V lost 3 bases, J lost 0 bases, and 9 bases lay in between. The CDR3, as DNA: TGTGCCTGGAGCGGAGGAAATAGCAATCAGCCCCAGCATTTT. Translating it yields CAWSGGNSNQPQHF. Full variable domain (outside the CDR3, taken from reference TRBV30 and TRBJ1-5): SQTIHQWPATLVQPVGSPLSLECTVEGTSNPNLYWYRQAAGRGLQLLFYSVGIGQISSEVPQNLSASRPQDRQFILSSKKLLLSDSGFYLCAWSGGNSNQPQHFGDGTRLSIL.

J is TRBJ1-2 and V is TRBV18; TRBD1 might be the D (5 bases). From germline, CDR1 is KGHSH and CDR2 LQKENI. This CDR3 has 15 residues. Trimming took off 4 bases at V and 3 bases at J, with 15 bases between the two ends. The DNA of the CDR3 is TGTGCCAGCTCACGTTTGGACATTCCAGACTATGGCTACACCTTC. It is translated as CASSRLDIPDYGYTF.

This chain links TRBV6-5 with TRBJ1-1, with 7 nucleotides matching TRBD1. This CDR3 contains 14 residues. CDR1 is MNHEY, CDR2 SVGAGI, per germline. V shed 2 bases, J shed 1 base, and the junction held 1 base outside the gene matches. The CDR3 DNA follows: TGTGCCAGCAGTTACCGGACAGGGAACACTGAAGCTTTCTTT. This codes for CASSYRTGNTEAFF.

The rearrangement joins TRBV6-1 to TRBJ1-2, with D tentatively TRBD1 (6 bases). The ends were cut back, 0 bases at V and 4 bases at J, with 18 bases in the middle. This CDR3 comprises 17 residues. Germline CDR1 is MNHNS and CDR2 is SASEGT. In DNA, the CDR3 is TGTGCCAGCAGTGAAGCGCTAGAGACAGGCGAGCTCTATGGCTACACCTTC. Translation: CASSEALETGELYGYTF.

CDR3: CASSQRLAGDNEQFF. The CDR3 DNA is TGCGCCAGCAGCCAAAGACTAGCGGGTGACAATGAGCAGTTCTTC. The chain employs TRBV4-1 and TRBJ2-1; 10 bases are a match to TRBD2. The CDR3 has 15 residues. The V gene's germline CDR1 is MGHRA and CDR2 YSYEKL. V gave up 2 bases and J gave up 5 bases; unmatched junction bases: 3.

The chain uses TRBV6-5 and TRBJ1-6; a possible D gene is TRBD1 (5 bases). CDR1 is MNHEY, CDR2 SVGAGI, per germline. V was cut by 2 bases and J by 10 bases, with 15 bases left in between. The length of the CDR3 is 15 residues. This CDR3 is CASSYLTGIGSPLHF. The DNA for the CDR3 is TGTGCCAGCAGTTACCTAACAGGAATTGGGTCACCCCTCCACTTT.

This chain joins TRBV18 and TRBJ2-1, with D possibly TRBD2 on 6 matching bases. Trimming removed 4 bases at V and 8 bases at J, with 18 bases between. Per the germline V gene, CDR1 is KGHSH and CDR2 is LQKENI. The CDR3 contains 15 residues. The CDR3 loop reads CASSRERATRDEQFF. The CDR3 nucleotides read TGTGCCAGCTCACGGGAGCGGGCTACCAGGGATGAGCAGTTCTTC.

This chain connects TRBV9 to TRBJ2-3, with D maybe TRBD2 (6 bases). V lost 0 bases and J 2 bases, leaving 19 bases between the germline ends. Looked up from germline, CDR1 is SGDLS and CDR2 is YYNGEE. CDR3 length equals 18 residues. The CDR3 DNA is TGTGCCAGCAGCGTAGAGGCGGGGCAAGTCCCATACACAGATACGCAGTATTTT. It encodes CASSVEAGQVPYTDTQYF.

The V call is TRBV2, the J call TRBJ2-1, with D possibly TRBD1 on 6 matching bases. The germline V gene encodes CDR1 SNHLY and CDR2 FYNNEI. V was cut by 8 bases and J by 7 bases, with 18 bases left in between. The CDR3 extends over 14 amino acids. This CDR3 is CASSIGTSPNEQFF. As DNA, the CDR3 is TGTGCCAGCTCAATCGGGACATCACCGAATGAGCAGTTCTTC.

The chain combines TRBV19 with TRBJ2-2; D possibly corresponds to TRBD1 (5 bases). Deletions cut 5 bases from V and 5 bases from J, with 15 bases between. Per the germline V gene, CDR1 is LNHDA and CDR2 is SQIVND (reference sequence). CDR3 length: 15 residues. The CDR3 protein is CASSSSTQGTGELFF. The CDR3 DNA sequence: TGTGCCAGTAGTTCCTCCACGCAGGGAACCGGGGAGCTGTTTTTT. Full variable domain (remainder filled in from reference TRBV19 and TRBJ2-2): DGGITQSPKYLFRKEGQNVTLSCEQNLNHDAMYWYRQDPGQGLRLIYYSQIVNDFQKGDIAEGYSVSREKKESFPLTVTSAQKNPTAFYLCASSSSTQGTGELFFGEGSRLTVL.

The chain couples TRBV3-1 (or the pseudogene TRBV3-2) to TRBJ1-2; D uncertain. Germline V gene data show CDR1 as LGHDT and CDR2 as YNNKEL (reference sequence). V was pared by 2 bases and J by 7 bases, with 11 bases between. The CDR3 length is 13 residues. CDR3 in amino acids: CASSQISSGGYTF. The CDR3 DNA follows: TGTGCCAGCAGCCAAATCAGTTCGGGTGGCTACACCTTC.

The rearrangement links TRBV10-3 to TRBJ2-2, with D possibly matching TRBD1 (6 bases). This CDR3 is built from 14 residues. Germline values: CDR1 ENHRY, CDR2 SYGVKD. Trimming pared 4 bases from V and 5 bases from J, leaving 11 bases between. CDR3 coding DNA: TGTGCCATCAGTGGGGGGCTTGAGACCGGGGAGCTGTTTTTT. It is translated as CAISGGLETGELFF.

The chain is built from TRBV2 and TRBJ2-7; D unclear. The CDR3 consists of 11 residues. Germline assignment: CDR1 SNHLY and CDR2 FYNNEI. Trimming stripped 7 bases from V and 0 bases from J, with 4 bases between. This CDR3 reads CASTYSYEQYF. The CDR3 bases are TGTGCCAGCACTTACTCCTACGAGCAGTACTTC.

This sequence joins TRBV6-4 and TRBJ2-3; D is unresolved. Trimming took 6 bases from V and 4 from J, leaving 11 bases between them. Germline V gives CDR1 MRHNA, CDR2 SNTAGT. The CDR3 totals 13 residues. DNA of the CDR3: TGTGCCAGCAGCACGAGGAGATCAGATACGCAGTATTTT. It encodes CASSTRRSDTQYF.

The DNA of the CDR3 is TGTGCCAGCAGCTTACTAGCGGGAGTGGCCTACAATGAGCAGTTCTTC. Protein sequence: CASSLLAGVAYNEQFF. This chain joins TRBV11-2 and TRBJ2-1; the match to TRBD2 covers 10 bases. The CDR3 contains 16 residues. V shed 2 bases, J shed 2 bases, and the junction held 3 bases outside the gene matches. The germline V gene encodes CDR1 SGHAT and CDR2 FQNNGV.

This clone appeared a single time. Here the CDR3 DNA reads TGTGCCAGCAGCTATGGACAGGCGAACCTCATGAACACTGAAGCTTTCTTT. This sequence encodes CASSYGQANLMNTEAFF. The chain uses TRBV5-4 and TRBJ1-1, with 7 bases fitting TRBD1. The CDR3 loop spans 17 amino acids. Trimming cost V 3 bases and J 0 bases; bases outside gene matches: 11. Germline loops: CDR1 SGHNT, CDR2 YYREEE (reference sequence).

The rearrangement uses TRBV10-2 and TRBJ2-2, with 7 bases identical to TRBD2. CDR1 is WSHSY, CDR2 SAAADI, per germline. V was pared by 8 bases and J by 1 base, with 4 bases of the junction left unmatched. CDR3 size: 14 residues. CDR3 residues: CASGSGVNTGELFF. The CDR3 bases are TGCGCCAGCGGAAGCGGGGTGAACACCGGGGAGCTGTTTTTT.

Regarding this clone: This sample includes further DNA sequences coding for the same CDR3. The chain has TRBV5-6 and TRBJ1-2; D remains ambiguous. The CDR3 totals 13 residues. Germline V gene lookup returns CDR1 SGHDT and CDR2 YYEEEE. V was shortened by 0 bases and J by 2 bases, with 5 bases between the two germline ends. DNA for the CDR3: TGTGCCAGCAGCTTGGGCAGGAACTATGGCTACACCTTC. This codes for CASSLGRNYGYTF. The full variable domain, its missing parts supplied by reference TRBV5-6 and TRBJ1-2, is DAGVTQSPTHLIKTRGQQVTLRCSPKSGHDTVSWYQQALGQGPQFIFQYYEEEERQRGNFPDRFSGHQFPNYSSELNVNALLLGDSALYLCASSLGRNYGYTFGSGTRLTVV.

V usage is TRBV6-5 and J usage is TRBJ1-2; TRBD1 is a possible D gene (6 bases). Germline V gene sequence: CDR1 MNHEY, CDR2 SVGAGI. Trimming took 6 bases from V and 5 from J, leaving 10 bases between them. The CDR3 is made up of 12 amino acids. CDR3 region: CASSQGNYGYTF. The CDR3 nucleotides read TGTGCCAGCAGCCAGGGGAATTATGGCTACACCTTC.

A word on this clone: The junction departs from the called germline gene at one end, perhaps through a read error. This chain connects TRBV2 to TRBJ1-1, with D perhaps matching TRBD1 (6 bases). Germline V gives CDR1 SNHLY, CDR2 FYNNEI. This CDR3 is 14 amino acids long. This CDR3 is CASSQAGVWAEAFF. The CDR3, as DNA: TGTGCCAGCAGTCAAGCAGGGGTTTGGGCTGAAGCTTTCTTT.

V usage is TRBV15 and J usage is TRBJ1-1; 7 bases line up with TRBD1. Germline V gene lookup returns CDR1 LNHNV and CDR2 YYDKDF (reference sequence). Germline trimming cut 4 bases from V and 0 bases from J; bases unmatched to any gene: 2. The CDR3 runs to 14 residues. This chain's CDR3 is CATSIDRVNTEAFF. Written as DNA, the CDR3 is TGTGCCACCAGCATAGACAGGGTGAACACTGAAGCTTTCTTT.

This chain joins TRBV11-2 and TRBJ2-7; TRBD2 might be the D (6 bases). Trimming pared 1 base from V and 3 bases from J, leaving 13 bases between. Germline V lookup: CDR1 SGHAT, CDR2 FQNNGV. The CDR3 sequence is 15 residues long. The CDR3, as DNA: TGTGCCAGCAGCTTAGCGTCTAGCGTGAACTACGAGCAGTACTTC. It yields the protein CASSLASSVNYEQYF.

The CDR3 here is CASSQRLAGGVETQYF. The CDR3 DNA sequence: TGTGCCAGCAGCCAACGACTAGCGGGAGGTGTAGAGACCCAGTACTTC. The V and J genes are TRBV7-8 and TRBJ2-5, with 13 bases aligning to TRBD2. The germline CDR1 and CDR2 sequences are SGHVS and FQNEAQ. The junction had 7 bases not matched to a gene; V was cut back by 5 bases and J by 4 bases. The CDR3 has 16 residues.

The V gene is TRBV6-5, the J gene TRBJ1-2; 10 bases match TRBD1. Trimming removed 2 bases from V and 5 bases from J; junction bases left unmatched: 8. The CDR3 extends over 16 amino acids. The germline gives CDR1 MNHEY, CDR2 SVGAGI. The CDR3 coding sequence is TGTGCCAGCAGTTACACTAGGACAGGGGGAGGTTATGGCTACACCTTC. It specifies CASSYTRTGGGYGYTF.

V gene TRBV4-1 combines with J gene TRBJ2-3; D possibly corresponds to TRBD1 (5 bases). Germline loops: CDR1 MGHRA, CDR2 YSYEKL. The CDR3 sequence is 16 residues long. V was pared by 0 bases and J by 0 bases, with 10 bases between. The CDR3 coding sequence is TGCGCCAGCAGCCAAGATGTGACAGTTAGCACAGATACGCAGTATTTT. This gives the protein CASSQDVTVSTDTQYF.

The gene calls are TRBV5-1 and TRBJ2-3; D is unresolved. The CDR3 is 14 amino acids. Germline V gene sequence: CDR1 SGHRS, CDR2 YFSETQ. Trimming removed 0 bases from V and 2 bases from J, with 7 bases in between. In nucleotides, the CDR3 is TGCGCCAGCAGCTTGGCGAGAGACACAGATACGCAGTATTTT. This gives the protein CASSLARDTDTQYF.